This passage covers 19 T cell receptor beta chains from one sample sequenced in a study of blood T cell repertoires in COVID-19. The repertoire was sequenced with immunoSEQ multiplex PCR; TCRdb's copy has only in-frame clones and lacks some. The sample includes under 300,000 clones, around 80% of them seen just once. Specimen: peripheral blood. The receptors derive from a woman aged 18-29 years with acute or convalescent COVID-19.

The V call is TRBV5-1, the J call TRBJ2-7; possibly TRBD2 for D (6 bases). In germline, CDR1 is SGHRS, CDR2 YFSETQ. There are 15 residues in the CDR3. V lost 0 bases, J lost 2 bases, and 12 bases lay in between. The CDR3 spells CASSLGGTGAYEQYF. The DNA of the CDR3 is TGCGCCAGCAGCTTGGGAGGGACTGGGGCCTACGAGCAGTACTTC.

The rearrangement uses TRBV2 and TRBJ1-5; TRBD1 might be the D (6 bases). The germline V gene has CDR1 SNHLY and CDR2 FYNNEI. The ends were cut back, 6 bases at V and 9 bases at J, with 12 bases in the middle. CDR3 length: 12 residues. The CDR3 loop reads CASRQGYSPQHF. As DNA, the CDR3 is TGTGCCAGCAGGCAGGGGTACTCGCCCCAGCATTTT.

This clone was seen ten or more times. The gene calls are TRBV29-1 and TRBJ2-1, with TRBD1 identical over 12 bases. The CDR3 runs 17 residues. CDR1 is SQVTM and CDR2 is ANQGSEA in the germline V gene. The V segment lost 0 bases and the J segment 3 bases; nucleotides outside the gene matches: 6. For the CDR3, the DNA is TGCAGCGTTGAAGACCCGGGACAGGGGGCTATCTACAATGAGCAGTTCTTC. Its protein product is CSVEDPGQGAIYNEQFF.

The chain combines TRBV21-1 with TRBJ2-6; TRBD2 is taken as the D call from the table, unchecked against the DNA. TRBV21-1 is marked as a pseudogene. This CDR3 contains 17 residues. The CDR3 region is CASSNGVSHSGANVLTF. CDR3 sequence (DNA): TGTGCCAGCAGCAACGGAGTCAGCCACTCTGGGGCCAACGTCCTGACTTTC.

The V and J genes are TRBV9 and TRBJ2-1, with 10 bases that match TRBD1. From germline, CDR1 is SGDLS and CDR2 YYNGEE. The CDR3 consists of 15 residues. Unmatched junction bases numbered 7, after V lost 3 bases and J lost 7 bases. In DNA form, the CDR3 reads TGTGCCAGCAGCGCCCAGACAGGGGGCAAAAATGAGCAGTTCTTC. Translating gives CASSAQTGGKNEQFF.

This sequence joins TRBV9 and TRBJ2-5; 8 bases fit TRBD1. The germline gives CDR1 SGDLS, CDR2 YYNGEE. V lost 4 bases, J lost 3 bases, and 5 bases stayed unmatched. There are 14 residues in the CDR3. CDR3 nucleotide sequence: TGTGCCAGCAGCCTAGGGACAGGAAAAGAGACCCAGTACTTC. Translating gives CASSLGTGKETQYF.

The rearrangement links TRBV4-1 to TRBJ2-7, with TRBD1 as a possible D gene (6 bases). CDR1 MGHRA and CDR2 YSYEKL come from the germline V gene. Trimming removed 3 bases at V and 2 bases at J, with 14 bases between. The CDR3 totals 15 residues. CDR3 residues: CASSQETGLPYEQYF. The CDR3 region has the DNA TGCGCCAGCAGCCAGGAGACAGGCCTTCCCTACGAGCAGTACTTC.

This chain uses TRBV4-1 with TRBJ2-1, with TRBD2 matching 10 bases. J gave up 5 bases and V 0 bases, and 7 bases lay outside the gene matches. The CDR3 length is 17 residues. Germline loops: CDR1 MGHRA, CDR2 YSYEKL. The CDR3 sequence: CASSQDTQLAGNNEQFF. CDR3 nucleotide sequence: TGCGCCAGCAGCCAAGATACTCAACTAGCGGGGAACAATGAGCAGTTCTTC.

The chain is built from TRBV6-5 and TRBJ2-7; weak D call: TRBD1 (5 bases). Germline V lookup: CDR1 MNHEY, CDR2 SVGAGI. CDR3 length equals 14 residues. V lost 0 bases to trimming and J lost 6 bases, with 12 bases between them. The CDR3 loop is CASSYSQQGREQYF. The CDR3, as DNA: TGTGCCAGCAGTTACTCGCAGCAGGGCCGCGAGCAGTACTTC.

The CDR3 bases are TGTGCCAGCAGCTTAGTGGGGGGGCCAGTTACTGAAGCTTTCTTT. It yields the protein CASSLVGGPVTEAFF. V usage is TRBV7-6 and J usage is TRBJ1-1; D might be TRBD1 (6 bases). Germline V gene data show CDR1 as SGHVS and CDR2 as FNYEAQ. V was shortened by 1 base and J by 5 bases, with 14 bases between the two germline ends. The CDR3 loop spans 15 amino acids.

Here the CDR3 reads CASSPRLAGGDYEQYF. In DNA, the CDR3 is TGTGCCAGCTCACCACGACTAGCGGGAGGGGACTACGAGCAGTACTTC. The V and J genes are TRBV18 and TRBJ2-7; TRBD2 agrees at 14 bases. This CDR3 comprises 16 residues. J gave up 3 bases and V 1 base, and 2 bases lay outside the gene matches. Germline-derived CDR1 and CDR2 are KGHSH and LQKENI.

CDR3 in DNA: TGTGCCAGCAGAAAACGGGAGTCCTACAATGAGCAGTTCTTC. This gives the protein CASRKRESYNEQFF. The chain links TRBV27 to TRBJ2-1, with a possible D match to TRBD2 (6 bases). The germline V gene encodes CDR1 MNHEY and CDR2 SMNVEV (reference sequence). CDR3 length: 14 amino acids. Trimming took off 6 bases at V and 1 base at J, with 10 bases between the two ends.

V is TRBV5-1 and J is TRBJ1-2, with D possibly being TRBD1 (5 bases). V lost 1 base and J lost 6, with 13 bases in between. The CDR3 is 14 residues long. Germline V lookup: CDR1 SGHRS, CDR2 YFSETQ. CDR3 in amino acids: CASSLFQGGDGYTF. The CDR3 DNA reads TGCGCCAGCAGCTTGTTTCAGGGAGGAGATGGCTACACCTTC.

This chain links TRBV19 with TRBJ1-6, with 8 bases matching TRBD1. V gave up 4 bases and J gave up 8 bases; unmatched junction bases: 7. Germline V gene sequence: CDR1 LNHDA, CDR2 SQIVND (reference sequence). The CDR3 loop spans 15 amino acids. The CDR3 DNA reads TGTGCCAGTAGTACCTCAGGGACAGGATATTCACCCCTCCACTTT. It translates to CASSTSGTGYSPLHF.

The gene calls are TRBV11-2 and TRBJ1-6; D is perhaps TRBD1 (5 bases). CDR3 size: 15 residues. Germline V lookup: CDR1 SGHAT, CDR2 FQNNGV. V lost 5 bases and J 10 bases, leaving 18 bases between the germline ends. The CDR3 DNA is TGTGCCAGCAGCCTCGTAGTGAAGGGGTGGTCACCCCTCCACTTT. It encodes CASSLVVKGWSPLHF.

The chain combines TRBV6-2 or TRBV6-3 with TRBJ1-5; the match to TRBD1 covers 10 bases. J was trimmed by 6 bases and V by 6 bases; bases with no gene match: 11. Looked up from germline, CDR1 is MNHEY and CDR2 is SVGEGT. The CDR3 is 16 residues long. The CDR3 loop is CASSPRDRGISQPQHF. The CDR3 region has the DNA TGTGCCAGCAGCCCTAGGGACAGGGGAATCTCTCAGCCCCAGCATTTT.

CDR3 in DNA: TGTGCCAGCAGCTTGGAGGACGGGGACACAGATACGCAGTATTTT. Translation gives CASSLEDGDTDTQYF. The chain carries TRBV5-4 and TRBJ2-3, with a possible D match to TRBD2 (5 bases). This CDR3 region has 15 residues. The germline V gene has CDR1 SGHNT and CDR2 YYREEE (reference sequence). With 0 bases removed from V and 2 bases from J, the gap between germline ends came to 10 bases. Full variable domain (outside the CDR3, taken from reference TRBV5-4 and TRBJ2-3): ETGVTQSPTHLIKTRGQQVTLRCSSQSGHNTVSWYQQALGQGPQFIFQYYREEENGRGNFPPRFSGLQFPNYSSELNVNALELDDSALYLCASSLEDGDTDTQYFGPGTRLTVL.

The V call is TRBV28, the J call TRBJ2-3; 16 bases line up with TRBD2. This CDR3 region has 19 residues. Germline V CDR1 and CDR2: MDHEN, SYDVKM. The V segment lost 6 bases and the J segment 2 bases; nucleotides outside the gene matches: 11. In DNA form, the CDR3 reads TGTGCCAGCAGCACAGCCCCGGGACTAGCGGGAGGGAACACAGATACGCAGTATTTT. It specifies CASSTAPGLAGGNTDTQYF.

The V and J genes are TRBV7-3 and TRBJ2-2, with TRBD2 as a possible D gene (6 bases). Germline assignment: CDR1 SGHTA and CDR2 FQGTGA. V dropped 5 bases and J dropped 4 bases, with 20 bases sitting between them. The CDR3 covers 17 residues. The CDR3 reads CASSPQGTRQATGELFF. CDR3 DNA: TGTGCCAGCAGCCCTCAAGGGACTCGCCAAGCCACCGGGGAGCTGTTTTTT.